This section outlines one T cell receptor (beta chain) sequence together with its context. The data stem from a study of blood T cell repertoires in COVID-19. Study at large: From the United States, Italy and Spain came samples of acute and convalescent COVID-19. Sample material is recorded as cDNA or gDNA derived from T cells, B-cell-depleted T cells, or PBMCs.

CDR3 length: 16 amino acids. The trim removed 3 bases at V and 7 bases at J, leaving 11 bases unmatched. CDR1 and CDR2 from the germline V gene are SGHAT and FQDESV (reference sequence). Methods used by the authors: Scientists estimated how many nucleated cells there were by amplifying reference gene primers. Assay used: immunoSEQ multiplex PCR; TCRdb lists only in-frame clones, some missing. That table furnishes V, J and clone size, whereas the DNA furnished D and trimming. Here the sample spans about 170,000 clones, about 83% being singletons. The TCR originated in a woman aged 70 to 79 who had recovered from COVID-19. Specimen: peripheral blood. V gene TRBV11-1 combines with J gene TRBJ2-1; TRBD2 agrees at 8 bases. The CDR3 bases are TGTGCCAGCAGCTTTAGGAGCGGGAGATATAGGAATGAGCAGTTCTTC. It specifies CASSFRSGRYRNEQFF.